This T cell receptor beta chain was recovered during a study of liver allograft versus peripheral blood T cells. Across the study: Recipients' peripheral blood T cell receptor repertoires were compared with those in transplanted livers. Findings and limits, study-wide: Liver allograft T cell receptor repertoires were reported to differ from peripheral blood repertoires.

TCRdb fed the reads into MiXCR, producing one record per CDR3 protein. Among 3,500 to 4,500 distinct CDR3 sequences listed, around 18% were seen once. The germline V and J ends were trimmed by 4 bases and 2 bases, with 5 bases remaining between them. Germline CDR1 and CDR2: MDHEN and SYDVKM. There are 12 residues in the CDR3. A note on this clonotype: Its antigen is unidentified.

The chain recombines TRBV28 with TRBJ2-5, with D uncertain. This TCR derives from a human patient who had a liver transplant. Among the T cells, some may be from the graft donor. CDR3 DNA sequence: TGTGCCAGCAGTTCTGAACAAGAGACCCAGTACTTC. Amino acids: CASSSEQETQYF.